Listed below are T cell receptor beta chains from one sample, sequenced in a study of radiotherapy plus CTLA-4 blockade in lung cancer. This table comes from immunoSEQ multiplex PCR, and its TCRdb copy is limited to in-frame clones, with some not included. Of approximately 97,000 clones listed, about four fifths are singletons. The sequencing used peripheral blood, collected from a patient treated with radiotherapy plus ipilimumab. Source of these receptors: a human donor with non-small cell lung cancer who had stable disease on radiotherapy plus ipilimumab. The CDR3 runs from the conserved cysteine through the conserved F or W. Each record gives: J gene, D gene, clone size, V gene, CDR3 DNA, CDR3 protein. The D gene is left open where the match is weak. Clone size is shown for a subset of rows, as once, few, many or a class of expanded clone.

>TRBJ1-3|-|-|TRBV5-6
TGTGCCAGCAGCCTACTCGCAGGAAGCTCTGGAAACACCATATATTTT
CASSLLAGSSGNTIYF
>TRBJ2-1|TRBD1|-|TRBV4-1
TGCGCCAGCAGCCACCCCGCCGTACAGGGGGCCCTACGCGATGAGCAGTTCTTC
CASSHPAVQGALRDEQFF
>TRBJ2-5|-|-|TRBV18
TGTGCCAGCTCCCAAAGCGGACCAAAAGAGACCCAGTACTTC
CASSQSGPKETQYF
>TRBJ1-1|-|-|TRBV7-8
TGTGCCAGCACCCTCGGATTGGGGGGCAAGGGCACTGAAGCTTTCTTT
CASTLGLGGKGTEAFF
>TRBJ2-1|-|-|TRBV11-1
TGTGCCAGCAAGGAGTGGCTCAACAATGAGCAGTTCTTC
CASKEWLNNEQFF
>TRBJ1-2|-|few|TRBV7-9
TGTGCCAGCAGCTTAACAGGGAAAGGAGGCTACACCTTC
CASSLTGKGGYTF
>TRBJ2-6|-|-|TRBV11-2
TGTGCCAGCAGCCCTCTCGCATTCAACTCTGGGGCCAACGTCCTGACTTTC
CASSPLAFNSGANVLTF
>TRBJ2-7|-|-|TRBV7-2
TGTGCCAGCAGCCCTTCGCGGGGAAGTTCCTACGAGCAGTACTTC
CASSPSRGSSYEQYF
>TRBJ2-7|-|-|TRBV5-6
TGTGCCAGCAGCTTGTCCAGGGATCGAAAATCCTACGAGCAGTACTTC
CASSLSRDRKSYEQYF
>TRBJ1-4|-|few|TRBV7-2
TGTGCCAGCAGCTTACAAGGAATTGCAACTAATGAAAAACTGTTTTTT
CASSLQGIATNEKLFF
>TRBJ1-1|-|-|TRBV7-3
TGTGCCAGCAGCTTCAACCGGGATATGAACACTGAAGCTTTCTTT
CASSFNRDMNTEAFF
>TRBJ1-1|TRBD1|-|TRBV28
TGTGCCAGCAGTTCCCTAATGGGACAGGGAATAATAAACACTGAAGCTTTCTTT
CASSSLMGQGIINTEAFF
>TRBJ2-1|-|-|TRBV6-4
TGTGCCAGCAGTGTGGAGAGCTCCTACAATGAGCAGTTCTTC
CASSVESSYNEQFF
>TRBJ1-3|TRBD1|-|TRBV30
TGTGCCATAAGACAGGGTGCTGGAAACACCATATATTTT
CAIRQGAGNTIYF
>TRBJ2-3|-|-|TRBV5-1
TGCGCCAGCAGCTCGGACGGTCAGGTTGAAGATACGCAGTATTTT
CASSSDGQVEDTQYF
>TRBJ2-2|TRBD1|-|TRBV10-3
TGTGCCATCAGGCCGGGACAGGGATGGACCGGGGAGCTGTTTTTT
CAIRPGQGWTGELFF
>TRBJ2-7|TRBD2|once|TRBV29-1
TGCAGCGTTGAACAGCTTGCGGGAGGGCCGGGGGAGCAGTACTTC
CSVEQLAGGPGEQYF
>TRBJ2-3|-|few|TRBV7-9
TGTGCCAGCAGCTTAGATGGCACCTTCACAGATACGCAGTATTTT
CASSLDGTFTDTQYF
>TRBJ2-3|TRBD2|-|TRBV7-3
TGTGCCAGCAGCAAGACTAGCGGACCCCCAGATACGCAGTATTTT
CASSKTSGPPDTQYF
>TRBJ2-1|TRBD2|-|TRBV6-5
TGTGCCAGCAGTTCTCCACTAGCGGGAGGTTTCAATGAGCAGTTCTTC
CASSSPLAGGFNEQFF
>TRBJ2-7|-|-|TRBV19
TGTGCCAGTAGTATCAGGGCAGGAGAGCCCTTCTACGAGCAGTACTTC
CASSIRAGEPFYEQYF
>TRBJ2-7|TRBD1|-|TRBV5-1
TGCGCCAGCAGCCGTAGGACAGGGGACGTCTACGAGCAGTACTTC
CASSRRTGDVYEQYF
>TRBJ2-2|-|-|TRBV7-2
TGTGCCAGCAGCCCCCGGCACGGCTCAGTCGACACCGGGGAGCTGTTTTTT
CASSPRHGSVDTGELFF
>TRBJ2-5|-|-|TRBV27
TGTGCCAGCGGACGAATGGGGCTGGTGGGGACCCAGTACTTC
CASGRMGLVGTQYF
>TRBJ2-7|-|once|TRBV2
TGTGCCAGCAGTGAAGAGGGAGCCGTGCGGTACGAGCAGTACTTC
CASSEEGAVRYEQYF
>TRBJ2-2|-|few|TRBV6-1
TGTGCCAGCAAATTTAGCGCGGCCGGGGAGCTGTTTTTT
CASKFSAAGELFF
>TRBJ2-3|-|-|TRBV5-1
TGCGCCAGCAGCTTGGCCAATCAGGGGTCAGATACGCAGTATTTT
CASSLANQGSDTQYF
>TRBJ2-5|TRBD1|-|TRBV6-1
TGTGCCAGCAGTGTCGGGACAGGGAGAGTGGAGACCCAGTACTTC
CASSVGTGRVETQYF
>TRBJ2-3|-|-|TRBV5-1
TGCGCCAGCAGCTCAGGGACAACTGATTTCACAGATACGCAGTATTTT
CASSSGTTDFTDTQYF
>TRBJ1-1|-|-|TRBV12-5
TGTGCTAGTGGTTTGGTCGCGGGGGGCGAAGCTTTCTTT
CASGLVAGGEAFF
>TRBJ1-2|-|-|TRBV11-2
TGTGCCAGCAGCTTAGGTGAGGGACCTAACTATGGCTACACCTTC
CASSLGEGPNYGYTF
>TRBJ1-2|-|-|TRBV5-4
TGTGCCAGCAGCTTGGAGGGACGCTTGTACTATGGCTACACCTTC
CASSLEGRLYYGYTF
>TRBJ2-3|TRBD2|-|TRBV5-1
TGCGCCAGCAGCTGGGTGGCGGGGGTTACAGATACGCAGTATTTT
CASSWVAGVTDTQYF
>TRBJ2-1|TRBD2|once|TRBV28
TGTGCCAGCAGTTCTGGCGGGAGCCGGGTCGAGCAGTTCTTC
CASSSGGSRVEQFF
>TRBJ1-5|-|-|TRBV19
TGTGCCAGTAAGGGTATCACGGGCAATCAGCCCCAGCATTTT
CASKGITGNQPQHF